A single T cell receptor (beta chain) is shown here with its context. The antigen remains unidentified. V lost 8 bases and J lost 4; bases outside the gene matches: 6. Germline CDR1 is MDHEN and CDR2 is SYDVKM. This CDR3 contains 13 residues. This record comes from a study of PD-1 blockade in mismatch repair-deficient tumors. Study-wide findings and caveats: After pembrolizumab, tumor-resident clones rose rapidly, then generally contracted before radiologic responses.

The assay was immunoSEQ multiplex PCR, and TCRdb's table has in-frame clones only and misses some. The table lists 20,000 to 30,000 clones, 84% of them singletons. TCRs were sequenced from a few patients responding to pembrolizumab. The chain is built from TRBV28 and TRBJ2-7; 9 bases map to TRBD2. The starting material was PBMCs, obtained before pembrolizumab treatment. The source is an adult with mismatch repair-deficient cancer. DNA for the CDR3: TGTGCCAGCGCGGGGGGGCCGCGGTACGAGCAGTACTTC. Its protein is CASAGGPRYEQYF.